A selection of T cell receptor beta chains follows, all from one sample in a study of blood T cell repertoires in COVID-19. Clones were read by immunoSEQ multiplex PCR, and TCRdb kept only the in-frame ones, dropping some. The sample has hundreds of thousands of clones, roughly 87% seen once; the top ten hold approximately 0.9%. The sequenced material came from peripheral blood. All receptors come from a man aged 18 to 29 with COVID-19, enrolled during active disease. Each CDR3 is given with its conserved first and last residue. D genes are given only for firm matches. Expanded clones get a size class; other rows say once, few or many, or leave the size out.

TRBD1 | . | TRBJ1-1 | TRBV7-9 | CASSWRDRNTEAFF | TGTGCCAGCAGCTGGAGGGACAGAAACACTGAAGCTTTCTTT
. | once | TRBJ1-2 | TRBV19 | CASSVPRTDGYTF | TGTGCCAGTAGTGTCCCAAGAACTGATGGCTACACCTTC
. | few | TRBJ1-5 | TRBV10-3 | CAISDRVSQPQHF | TGTGCCATCAGTGACAGGGTCAGTCAGCCCCAGCATTTT
. | . | TRBJ1-2 | TRBV29-1 | CSDNRDIYTF | TGCAGCGATAACAGGGATATCTACACCTTC
. | . | TRBJ1-5 | TRBV5-1 | CASSLDSGRDQPQHF | TGCGCCAGCAGCTTGGATTCCGGGAGAGATCAGCCCCAGCATTTT
. | . | TRBJ2-7 | TRBV21-1 | CADCTREPYEQYF | TGTGCCGATTGCACGAGGGAACCCTACGAGCAGTACTTC
TRBD1 | . | TRBJ1-2 | TRBV13 | CASSSKTGGGNGYTF | TGTGCCAGCAGCTCCAAGACAGGGGGCGGGAATGGCTACACCTTC
. | . | TRBJ1-4 | TRBV9 | CASSVQQGWGEKLFF | TGTGCCAGCAGCGTCCAACAGGGTTGGGGTGAAAAACTGTTTTTT
. | . | TRBJ2-7 | TRBV7-5 | CVRSFWASGTSHSYEQYF | .
TRBD2 | . | TRBJ2-3 | TRBV24-1 | CATSSGRNTDTQYF | TGTGCCACCAGTAGCGGGAGGAACACAGATACGCAGTATTTT
TRBD1 | few | TRBJ2-5 | TRBV7-2 | CASSLGQAQETQYF | TGTGCCAGCAGCCTCGGACAGGCCCAAGAGACCCAGTACTTC
. | . | TRBJ1-2 | TRBV6-1 | CASSEGAGYGYTF | TGTGCCAGCAGTGAGGGGGCAGGGTATGGCTACACCTTC